A selection of T cell receptor beta chains follows, all from one sample in a study of shared clonotypes between healthy human individuals. TCRdb's table, derived via immunoSEQ multiplex PCR, lists solely in-frame clones and lacks some. The sample has about 2.4 million clones; approximately 94% are singletons. Material: naive CD4+ T cells from PBMCs. Receptor source: a man younger than 30 in good health. Some clones in this sample may be carry-over from other donors' samples. The CDR3 runs from the conserved cysteine through the conserved F or W. Each record gives: J gene, V gene, D gene, clone size, CDR3 protein, CDR3 DNA. D genes are given only for firm matches. Clone size, where shown, is once, few, many, or a class for clones that have expanded.

TRBJ2-3,TRBV9,TRBD2,NA,CASGTSDTDTQYF,TGTGCCAGCGGGACTAGCGACACAGATACGCAGTATTTT
TRBJ1-5,TRBV19,NA,few,CASSIAREQPQHF,TGTGCCAGTAGTATCGCCAGGGAGCAGCCCCAGCATTTT
TRBJ1-2,TRBV20-1,NA,NA,CSATPISGYTF,TGCAGTGCTACTCCTATTAGTGGCTACACCTTC
TRBJ1-1,TRBV6-1,TRBD1,NA,CASSQTGSSEAFF,TGTGCCAGCAGCCAGACAGGGTCATCTGAAGCTTTCTTT
TRBJ1-1,TRBV5-1,NA,NA,CASSISGVGQTEAFF,TGCGCCAGCAGCATATCTGGGGTTGGACAGACTGAAGCTTTCTTT
TRBJ2-7,TRBV29-1,NA,once,CSVVSAYEQYF,TGCAGCGTTGTGTCGGCGTACGAGCAGTACTTC
TRBJ2-1,TRBV7-9,TRBD2,NA,CASSPPSGRALNEQFF,TGTGCCAGCAGCCCTCCTAGCGGGAGGGCCCTAAATGAGCAGTTCTTC
TRBJ1-2,TRBV6-1,TRBD1,NA,CASSGGQDGYTF,TGTGCCAGCAGTGGGGGACAGGATGGCTACACCTTC
TRBJ1-4,TRBV28,NA,NA,CASSGGLRGSNEKLFF,TGTGCCAGCAGTGGAGGGCTCAGGGGATCTAATGAAAAACTGTTTTTT
TRBJ2-3,TRBV18,NA,NA,CASSPPTVDTQYF,TGTGCCAGCTCACCTCCGACGGTTGATACGCAGTATTTT
TRBJ2-5,TRBV6-5,NA,NA,CASSFRESETQYF,TGTGCCAGCAGCTTTCGGGAGTCGGAGACCCAGTACTTC
TRBJ2-7,TRBV11-2,NA,NA,CASQRYRDAAYEQYF,TGTGCCAGCCAACGCTACCGGGACGCAGCCTACGAGCAGTACTTC
TRBJ1-1,TRBV19,NA,NA,CASSMALGGLAFF,TGTGCCAGTAGTATGGCCTTAGGGGGGTTGGCTTTCTTT
TRBJ1-4,TRBV5-1,NA,NA,CASSLLGAEKLFF,TGCGCCAGCAGCTTGCTGGGTGCGGAAAAACTGTTTTTT
TRBJ1-5,TRBV6-1,NA,NA,CASRIHSGQPQHF,TGTGCCAGCAGGATCCACAGCGGCCAGCCCCAGCATTTT
TRBJ1-1,TRBV15,NA,NA,CATSRDRTNTEAFF,TGTGCCACCAGCCGCGACAGGACGAACACTGAAGCTTTCTTT
TRBJ1-1,TRBV18,NA,NA,CASSPIDGTEAFF,TGTGCCAGCTCACCCATCGACGGGACTGAAGCTTTCTTT
TRBJ2-5,TRBV4-1,NA,NA,CASSQPLSRGKETQYF,TGCGCCAGCAGCCAGCCCCTGTCCAGGGGAAAAGAGACCCAGTACTTC
TRBJ2-6,TRBV28,NA,NA,CASSFRFPTSGANVLTF,TGTGCCAGCAGTTTTAGGTTCCCGACTTCTGGGGCCAACGTCCTGACTTTC
TRBJ2-2,TRBV7-3,NA,NA,CASSLNAGTTPGELFF,TGTGCCAGCAGCTTAAATGCTGGCACTACCCCCGGGGAGCTGTTTTTT
TRBJ2-7,TRBV2,NA,NA,CASSAQYEQYF,TGTGCCAGCAGTGCCCAATACGAGCAGTACTTC
TRBJ1-6,TRBV18,NA,NA,CASSPGGPNSPLHF,TGTGCCAGCTCTCCGGGGGGACCCAATTCACCCCTCCACTTT
TRBJ2-2,TRBV18,NA,NA,CASSPDRPGELFF,TGTGCCAGCTCACCCGACAGGCCCGGGGAGCTGTTTTTT
TRBJ1-1,TRBV5-1,NA,once,CASRASLMNTEAFF,TGCGCCAGCAGGGCTTCTCTCATGAACACTGAAGCTTTCTTT
TRBJ2-1,TRBV5-4,TRBD1,NA,CASSPGQGSYNEQFF,TGTGCCAGCAGCCCCGGACAGGGTTCCTACAATGAGCAGTTCTTC
TRBJ2-1,TRBV5-1,NA,NA,CASSLRGSSPDNEQFF,TGCGCCAGCAGCTTGAGGGGGAGCTCTCCGGATAATGAGCAGTTCTTC
TRBJ1-4,TRBV20-1,NA,NA,CSARWGEKLFF,TGCAGTGCTAGATGGGGGGAAAAACTGTTTTTT
TRBJ1-2,TRBV27,NA,NA,CASSSAVGTKGYTF,TGTGCCAGCAGTTCGGCAGTTGGGACTAAGGGCTACACCTTC